What follows describes a single T cell receptor beta chain. Antigen specificity is unknown. This CDR3 contains 14 residues. V lost 2 bases and J 7 bases, leaving 12 bases between the germline ends. Germline assignment: CDR1 KGHSH and CDR2 LQKENI. Using immunoSEQ multiplex PCR, the repertoire was profiled, and TCRdb retains in-frame clones only, with some absent. In the table there are 40,000 to 45,000 clones, over 65% of which are singletons. The sample is drawn from a study of vaccination effects on CD4 cells after COVID-19. Study summary: Convalescent patients, three in all, were sampled both early and late after vaccination. Post-vaccine sampling occurred a median 72 days after the second dose.

Findings and limits, study-wide: Convalescent patients' post-vaccine spike repertoire was mostly distinct vaccine-induced clones.

After less than twelve days in culture, the CD4+ T cells were isolated. PCR-confirmed SARS-CoV-2 infection occurred in the person between March and December 2020. Vaccination of participants consisted of two doses of either the BNT162b2 or mRNA-1273 vaccine. Days 3 and 7 saw half the medium replaced with IL-2 medium. This sequence was found in a human donor who had a prior SARS-CoV-2 infection. The specimen was CD4+ T cells from PBMCs cultured without peptide, collected after COVID-19 vaccination. The J gene is TRBJ2-1, the V gene TRBV18; D call uncertain. The chain's CDR3 is CASSPNQDWNEQFF. The CDR3 region has the DNA TGTGCCAGCTCACCAAATCAGGATTGGAATGAGCAGTTCTTC.